Here is one T cell receptor (beta chain) with its context. The data derive from a study of blood T cells in healthy people across ages. Sample-barcoded 5' priming and a J-beta primer mix drove a second PCR of 7 to 11 cycles. TCRdb re-called the 5' RACE reads with MiXCR, one entry per CDR3 protein. The data show around 690,000 distinct CDR3 sequences, with approximately 59% seen just once and roughly 34% held by the top ten. The V segment lost 6 bases and the J segment 3 bases; nucleotides outside the gene matches: 7. CDR1 is DFQATT and CDR2 is SNEGSKA in the germline V gene (reference sequence). The CDR3 runs to 14 residues.

Material for sequencing was blood. The TCR originated in a man aged 55-75 years in good health. The J gene is TRBJ2-7, the V gene TRBV20-1; 11 nucleotides align to TRBD1. Here the CDR3 DNA reads TGCAGTGCCCAACCCGGGACAGGGGGCTACGAGCAGTACTTC. It yields the protein CSAQPGTGGYEQYF.